This T cell receptor beta chain was documented in a study of T cells in Graves' hyperthyroidism and ophthalmopathy. The CDR3 regions of TCR beta were amplified from RNA transcripts. RT-PCR in the first round (using the HTBI primer set) targeted the TCR CDR3. One entry per CDR3 protein, called by TCRdb with MiXCR from the multiplex PCR reads. The sample includes 200,000 to 250,000 distinct CDR3 sequences, around a sixth seen only once; the top ten take 53%. The TCR originated in a woman aged 50 to 65 with Graves' hyperthyroidism. The source material was blood.

The CDR3 loop is CASSDTTRGGQYF. DNA for the CDR3: TGTGCCAGCAGTGATACGACCCGGGGCGGGCAGTACTTC. The chain recombines TRBV11-3 with TRBJ2-7, with D possibly being TRBD1 or TRBD2 (5 bases each). The germline V and J ends were trimmed by 6 bases and 9 bases, with 18 bases remaining between them. The CDR3 has 13 residues. Germline CDR1 SGHNT, CDR2 YENEEA.